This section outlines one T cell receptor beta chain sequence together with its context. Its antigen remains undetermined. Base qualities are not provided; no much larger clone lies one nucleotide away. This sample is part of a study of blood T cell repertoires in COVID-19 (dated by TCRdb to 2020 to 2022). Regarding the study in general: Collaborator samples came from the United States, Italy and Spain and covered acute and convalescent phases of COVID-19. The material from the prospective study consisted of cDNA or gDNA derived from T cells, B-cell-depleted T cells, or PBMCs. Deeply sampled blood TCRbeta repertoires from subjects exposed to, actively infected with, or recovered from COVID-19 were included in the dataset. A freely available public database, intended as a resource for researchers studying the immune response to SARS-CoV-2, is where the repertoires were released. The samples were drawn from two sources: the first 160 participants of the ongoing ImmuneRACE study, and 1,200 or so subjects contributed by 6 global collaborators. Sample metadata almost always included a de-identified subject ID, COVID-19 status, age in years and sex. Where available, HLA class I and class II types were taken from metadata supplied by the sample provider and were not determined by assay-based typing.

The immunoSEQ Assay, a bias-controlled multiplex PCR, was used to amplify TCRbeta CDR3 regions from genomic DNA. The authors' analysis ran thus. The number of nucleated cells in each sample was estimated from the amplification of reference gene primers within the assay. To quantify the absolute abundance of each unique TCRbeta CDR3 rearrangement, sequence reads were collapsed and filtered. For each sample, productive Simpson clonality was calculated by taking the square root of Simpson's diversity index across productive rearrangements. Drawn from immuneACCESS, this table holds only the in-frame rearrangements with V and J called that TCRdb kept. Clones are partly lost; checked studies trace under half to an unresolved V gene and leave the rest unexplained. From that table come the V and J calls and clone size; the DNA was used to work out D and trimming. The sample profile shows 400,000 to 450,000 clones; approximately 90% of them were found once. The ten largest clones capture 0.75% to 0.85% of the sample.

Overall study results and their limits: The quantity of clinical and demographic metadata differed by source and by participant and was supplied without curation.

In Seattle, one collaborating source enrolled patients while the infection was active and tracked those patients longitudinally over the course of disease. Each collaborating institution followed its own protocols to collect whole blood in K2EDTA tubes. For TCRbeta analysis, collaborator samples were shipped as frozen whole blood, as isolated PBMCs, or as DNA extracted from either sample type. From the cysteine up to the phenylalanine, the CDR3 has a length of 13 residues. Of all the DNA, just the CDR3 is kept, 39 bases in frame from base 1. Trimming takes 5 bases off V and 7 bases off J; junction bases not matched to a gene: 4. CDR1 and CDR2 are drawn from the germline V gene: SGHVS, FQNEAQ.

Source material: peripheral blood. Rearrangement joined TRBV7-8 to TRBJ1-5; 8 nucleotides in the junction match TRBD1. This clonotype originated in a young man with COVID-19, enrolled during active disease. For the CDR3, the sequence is CASSQRTGQPQHF. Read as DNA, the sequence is TGTGCCAGCAGCCAAAGGACAGGGCAGCCCCAGCATTTT.